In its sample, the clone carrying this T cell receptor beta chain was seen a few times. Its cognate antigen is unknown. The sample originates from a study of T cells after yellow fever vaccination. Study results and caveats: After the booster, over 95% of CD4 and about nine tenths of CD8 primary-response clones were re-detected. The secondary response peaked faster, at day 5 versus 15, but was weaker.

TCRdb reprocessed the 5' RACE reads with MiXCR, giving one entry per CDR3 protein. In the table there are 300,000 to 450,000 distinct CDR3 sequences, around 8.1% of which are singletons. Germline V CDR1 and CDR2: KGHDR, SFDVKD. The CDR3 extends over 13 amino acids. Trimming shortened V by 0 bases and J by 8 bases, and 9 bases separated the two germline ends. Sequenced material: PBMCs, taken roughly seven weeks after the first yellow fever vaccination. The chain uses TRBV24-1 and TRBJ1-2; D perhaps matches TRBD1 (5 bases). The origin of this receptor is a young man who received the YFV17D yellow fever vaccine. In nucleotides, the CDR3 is TGTGCCACCAGTGATTTGCACGGGGCCGGCTACACCTTC. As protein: CATSDLHGAGYTF.